This TCR beta chain originates from a study of blood T cell repertoires in COVID-19. Measured with immunoSEQ multiplex PCR; TCRdb has only the in-frame clones, and not every one. This table holds about 160,000 clones, around 82% found once. Two consecutive negative NP/OP PCR tests, clearance, or resolved symptoms defined Cohort 3 recovery. CDR1 and CDR2 (germline): WNHNN, SYGVQD (reference sequence). The CDR3 loop spans 13 amino acids. Trimming removed 3 bases from V and 5 bases from J, with 7 bases in between. The source material was PBMCs or T cells enriched from blood (not recorded which). V gene TRBV10-1 combines with J gene TRBJ2-2, with D perhaps matching TRBD1 (5 bases). This receptor was obtained from a man aged 40-49 years who had recovered from COVID-19. The CDR3 is CASSERGTGELFF. The CDR3, as DNA: TGCGCCAGCAGTGAAAGGGGTACCGGGGAGCTGTTTTTT.